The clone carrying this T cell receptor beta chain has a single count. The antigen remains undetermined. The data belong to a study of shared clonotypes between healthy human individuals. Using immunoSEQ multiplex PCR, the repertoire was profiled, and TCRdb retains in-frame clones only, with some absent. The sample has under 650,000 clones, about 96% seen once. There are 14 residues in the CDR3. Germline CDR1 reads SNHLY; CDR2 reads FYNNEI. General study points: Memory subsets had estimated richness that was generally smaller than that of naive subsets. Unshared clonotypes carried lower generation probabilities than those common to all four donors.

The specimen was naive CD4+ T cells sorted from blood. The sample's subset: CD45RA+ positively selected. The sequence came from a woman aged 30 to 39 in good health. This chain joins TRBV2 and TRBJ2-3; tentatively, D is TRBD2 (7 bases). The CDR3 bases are TGTGCTACCGAGCGGGACATGCTCACAGATACGCAGTATTTT. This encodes CATERDMLTDTQYF.